The 6 T cell receptor beta chains below all came from one sample that was sequenced in a study of identical twins. One entry per CDR3 protein results from TCRdb running MiXCR on the 5' RACE reads. The data contain under 350,000 distinct CDR3 sequences, roughly 8.6% of them singletons. These data are also associated with another study on yellow fever vaccine responses in identical twins.

The specimen sequenced was CD8+ T cells sorted from blood. These receptor sequences come from a woman in her late teens or twenties in good health.

Only a few counts were recorded for this clonotype. The chain recombines TRBV5-1 with TRBJ1-4, with no clear D. The length of the CDR3 is 14 residues. Germline V gene data show CDR1 as SGHRS and CDR2 as YFSETQ. V was shortened by 0 bases and J by 4 bases, with 7 bases between the two germline ends. CDR3 region: CASSLGQFNEKLFF. Written as DNA, the CDR3 is TGCGCCAGCAGCTTGGGGCAGTTTAATGAAAAACTGTTTTTT. The whole variable domain, filled in from reference TRBV5-1 and TRBJ1-4, reads KAGVTQTPRYLIKTRGQQVTLSCSPISGHRSVSWYQQTPGQGLQFLFEYFSETQRNKGNFPGRFSGRQFSNSRSEMNVSTLELGDSALYLCASSLGQFNEKLFFGSGTQLSVL.

A few counts support this clonotype. One base away lies a much larger clone, so this may be a sequencing read error. The chain joins TRBV4-3 to TRBJ2-7; 13 bases match TRBD2. Trimming took 4 bases from V and 4 from J; bases not matched to a gene: 4. Germline-derived CDR1 and CDR2 are LGHNA and YSLEER. The CDR3 loop spans 15 amino acids. The CDR3 nucleotides read TGCGCCAGCAGCCGAGGACTAGCGGGAGTTTACGAGCAGTACTTC. It is translated as CASSRGLAGVYEQYF.

This clonotype showed up just a few times. The CDR3 region has the DNA TGTGCCATCAGTGAGTCAGGACAGAAGAGGCCCTCCGGAGGGAACACTGAAGCTTTCTTT. Its protein product is CAISESGQKRPSGGNTEAFF. The J gene is TRBJ1-1, the V gene TRBV10-3, with D possibly TRBD1 on 6 matching bases. The CDR3 is 20 amino acids. CDR1 and CDR2 from the germline V gene are ENHRY and SYGVKD. The ends were cut back, 0 bases at V and 1 base at J, with 24 bases in the middle.

The rearrangement links TRBV12-3 or TRBV12-4 to TRBJ2-1; D not resolved. V was shortened by 3 bases and J by 5 bases, with 11 bases between the two germline ends. The CDR3 extends over 14 amino acids. The DNA for the CDR3 is TGTGCCAGCAGTTTCCTAGATCGGCACAATGAGCAGTTCTTC. Translation: CASSFLDRHNEQFF.

This clonotype came up a few times. V and J are TRBV9 and TRBJ2-5; 11 positions match TRBD2. Germline CDR1 and CDR2: SGDLS and YYNGEE. Losses at the gene ends were 0 bases for V and 2 bases for J; bases not matched to a gene: 9. This CDR3 has 18 residues. CDR3 residues: CASSVGDRLAGQQETQYF. The CDR3 DNA follows: TGTGCCAGCAGCGTAGGTGACCGACTAGCGGGACAACAAGAGACCCAGTACTTC. Filled out from reference TRBV9 and TRBJ2-5, the complete variable domain reads DSGVTQTPKHLITATGQRVTLRCSPRSGDLSVYWYQQSLDQGLQFLIQYYNGEERAKGNILERFSAQQFPDLHSELNLSSLELGDSALYFCASSVGDRLAGQQETQYFGPGTRLLVL.

The sample holds a few counts of this clonotype. This chain's CDR3 is CASSFNAGMSYMNTEAFF. The CDR3 DNA reads as TGTGCCAGCAGTTTCAACGCAGGCATGTCCTACATGAACACTGAAGCTTTCTTT. The J gene is TRBJ1-1, the V gene TRBV27, with unresolved D. This CDR3 is 18 amino acids long. Germline assignment: CDR1 MNHEY and CDR2 SMNVEV (reference sequence). Trimming left V 3 bases short and J 0 bases short, with 20 bases between.